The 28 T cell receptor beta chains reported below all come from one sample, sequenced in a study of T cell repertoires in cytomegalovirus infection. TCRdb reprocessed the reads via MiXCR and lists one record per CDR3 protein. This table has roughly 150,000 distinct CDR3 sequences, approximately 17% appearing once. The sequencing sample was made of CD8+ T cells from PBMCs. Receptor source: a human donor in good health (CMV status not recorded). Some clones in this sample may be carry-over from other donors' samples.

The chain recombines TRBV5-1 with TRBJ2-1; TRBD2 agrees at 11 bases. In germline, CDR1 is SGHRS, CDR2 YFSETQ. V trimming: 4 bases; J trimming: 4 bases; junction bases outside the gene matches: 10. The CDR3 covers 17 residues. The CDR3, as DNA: TGCGCCAGCAGCGGCCGTTTAGCGGGGGGGCCGTACAATGAGCAGTTCTTC. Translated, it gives CASSGRLAGGPYNEQFF.

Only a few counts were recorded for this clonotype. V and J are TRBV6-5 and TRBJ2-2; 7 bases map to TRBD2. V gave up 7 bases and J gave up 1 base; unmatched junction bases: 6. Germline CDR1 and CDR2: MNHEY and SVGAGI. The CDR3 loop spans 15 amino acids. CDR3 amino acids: CASTWLAENTGELFF. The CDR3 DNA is TGTGCCAGCACGTGGCTAGCGGAGAACACCGGGGAGCTGTTTTTT.

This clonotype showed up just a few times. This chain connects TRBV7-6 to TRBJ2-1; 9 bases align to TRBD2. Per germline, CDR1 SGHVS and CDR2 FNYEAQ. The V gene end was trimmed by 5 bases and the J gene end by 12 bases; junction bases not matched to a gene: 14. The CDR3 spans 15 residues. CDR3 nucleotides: TGTGCCAGCAGCCCGTTAGCGGGAGAGGGTAGAGGGCAGTTCTTC. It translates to CASSPLAGEGRGQFF.

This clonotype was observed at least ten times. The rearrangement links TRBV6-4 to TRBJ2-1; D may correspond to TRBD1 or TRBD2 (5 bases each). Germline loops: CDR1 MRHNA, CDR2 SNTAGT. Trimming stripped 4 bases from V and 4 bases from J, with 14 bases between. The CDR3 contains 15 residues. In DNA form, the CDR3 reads TGTGCCAGCAGTGCTAAGGGAGAGGGGTACAATGAGCAGTTCTTC. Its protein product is CASSAKGEGYNEQFF.

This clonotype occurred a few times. CDR3 sequence (DNA): TGTGCCAGCAGTGGGGACAGAGACCCGGGATCACCCCTCCACTTT. It codes for CASSGDRDPGSPLHF. The V gene is TRBV2, the J gene TRBJ1-6; 7 nucleotides line up with TRBD1. The germline gives CDR1 SNHLY, CDR2 FYNNEI. The V gene end was trimmed by 4 bases and the J gene end by 10 bases; junction bases not matched to a gene: 10. This CDR3 is 15 amino acids long.

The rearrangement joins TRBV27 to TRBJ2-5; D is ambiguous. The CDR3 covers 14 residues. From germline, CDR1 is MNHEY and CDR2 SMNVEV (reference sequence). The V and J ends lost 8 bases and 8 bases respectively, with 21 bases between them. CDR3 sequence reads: CASGFPAAKRTQYF. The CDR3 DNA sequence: TGTGCCAGCGGATTCCCTGCGGCCAAGAGAACCCAGTACTTC.

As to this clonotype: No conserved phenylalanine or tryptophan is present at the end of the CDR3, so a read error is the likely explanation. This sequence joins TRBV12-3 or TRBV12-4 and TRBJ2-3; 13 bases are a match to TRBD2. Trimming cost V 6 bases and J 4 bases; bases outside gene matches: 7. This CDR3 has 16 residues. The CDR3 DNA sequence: TGTGCCAGCAGCAGGACTAGCGGGGGTGACCCAGATACGCAGTATCTT. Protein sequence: CASSRTSGGDPDTQYL.

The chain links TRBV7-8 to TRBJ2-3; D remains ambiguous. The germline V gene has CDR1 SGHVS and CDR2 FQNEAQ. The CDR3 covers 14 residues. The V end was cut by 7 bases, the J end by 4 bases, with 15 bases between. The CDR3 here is CASNPLGISDTQYF. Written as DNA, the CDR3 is TGTGCCAGCAACCCCCTGGGAATTTCAGATACGCAGTATTTT.

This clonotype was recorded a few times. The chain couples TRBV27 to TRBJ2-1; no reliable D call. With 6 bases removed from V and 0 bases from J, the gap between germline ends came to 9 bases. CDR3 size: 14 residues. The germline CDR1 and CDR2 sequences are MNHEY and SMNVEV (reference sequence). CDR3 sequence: CASRVLSSYNEQFF. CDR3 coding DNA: TGTGCCAGCAGAGTGCTGAGCTCCTACAATGAGCAGTTCTTC.

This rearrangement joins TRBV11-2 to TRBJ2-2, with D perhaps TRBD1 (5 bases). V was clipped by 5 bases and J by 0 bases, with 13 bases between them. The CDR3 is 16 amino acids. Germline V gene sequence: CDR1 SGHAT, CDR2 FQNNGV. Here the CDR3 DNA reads TGTGCCAGCAGCAAGGCTCAGGGCTCGAACACCGGGGAGCTGTTTTTT. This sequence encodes CASSKAQGSNTGELFF.

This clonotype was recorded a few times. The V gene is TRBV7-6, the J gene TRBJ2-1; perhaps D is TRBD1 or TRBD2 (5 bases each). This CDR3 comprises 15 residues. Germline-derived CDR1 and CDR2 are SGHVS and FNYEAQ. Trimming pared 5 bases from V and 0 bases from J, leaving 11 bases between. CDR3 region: CASSTGASSYNEQFF. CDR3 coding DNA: TGTGCCAGCAGCACCGGGGCAAGCTCCTACAATGAGCAGTTCTTC. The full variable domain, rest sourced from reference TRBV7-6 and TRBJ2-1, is GAGVSQSPRYKVTKRGQDVALRCDPISGHVSLYWYRQALGQGPEFLTYFNYEAQQDKSGLPNDRFSAERPEGSISTLTIQRTEQRDSAMYRCASSTGASSYNEQFFGPGTRLTVL.

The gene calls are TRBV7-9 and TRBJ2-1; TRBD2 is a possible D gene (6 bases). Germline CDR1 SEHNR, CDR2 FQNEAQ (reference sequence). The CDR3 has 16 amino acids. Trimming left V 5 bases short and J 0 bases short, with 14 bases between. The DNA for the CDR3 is TGTGCCAGCAGCCCCCCTAGCGAAAGCTCCTACAATGAGCAGTTCTTC. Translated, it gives CASSPPSESSYNEQFF. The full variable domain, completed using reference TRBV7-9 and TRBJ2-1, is DTGVSQNPRHKITKRGQNVTFRCDPISEHNRLYWYRQTLGQGPEFLTYFQNEAQLEKSRLLSDRFSAERPKGSFSTLEIQRTEQGDSAMYLCASSPPSESSYNEQFFGPGTRLTVL.

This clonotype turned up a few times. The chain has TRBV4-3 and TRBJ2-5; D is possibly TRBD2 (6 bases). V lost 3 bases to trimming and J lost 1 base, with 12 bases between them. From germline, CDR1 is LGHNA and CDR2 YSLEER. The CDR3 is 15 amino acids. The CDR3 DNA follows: TGCGCCAGCAGCCACCTCGGGGGAAGCCAAGAGACCCAGTACTTC. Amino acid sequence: CASSHLGGSQETQYF.

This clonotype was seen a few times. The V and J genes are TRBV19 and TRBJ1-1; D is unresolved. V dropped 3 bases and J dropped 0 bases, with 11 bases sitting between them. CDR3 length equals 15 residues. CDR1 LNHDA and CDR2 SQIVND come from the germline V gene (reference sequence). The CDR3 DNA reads TGTGCCAGTAGTATCCCAAGTGGGCTGAACACTGAAGCTTTCTTT. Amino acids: CASSIPSGLNTEAFF.

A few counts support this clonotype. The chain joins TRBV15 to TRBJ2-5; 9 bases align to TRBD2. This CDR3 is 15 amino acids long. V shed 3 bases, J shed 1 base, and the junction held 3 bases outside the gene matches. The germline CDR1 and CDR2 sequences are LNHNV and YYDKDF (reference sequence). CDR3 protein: CATSRKAGGQETQYF. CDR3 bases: TGTGCCACCAGCAGGAAAGCGGGGGGCCAAGAGACCCAGTACTTC.

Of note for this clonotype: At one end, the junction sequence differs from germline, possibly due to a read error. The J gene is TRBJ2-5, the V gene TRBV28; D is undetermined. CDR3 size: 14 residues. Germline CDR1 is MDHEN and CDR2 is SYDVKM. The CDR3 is CASSPRTLQEPQYF. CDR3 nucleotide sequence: TGTGCCAGCAGTCCCAGGACCCTTCAAGAGCCCCAGTACTTC.

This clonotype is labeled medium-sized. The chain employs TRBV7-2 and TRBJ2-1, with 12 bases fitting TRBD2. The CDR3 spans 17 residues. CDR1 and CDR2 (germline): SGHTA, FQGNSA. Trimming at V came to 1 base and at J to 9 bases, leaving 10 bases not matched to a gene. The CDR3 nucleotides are TGTGCCAGCAGCTTAGTCAAGGCTAGCGGGGGGGCCATTGAGCAGTTCTTC. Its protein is CASSLVKASGGAIEQFF. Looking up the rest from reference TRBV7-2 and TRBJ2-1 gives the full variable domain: GAGVSQSPSNKVTEKGKDVELRCDPISGHTALYWYRQSLGQGLEFLIYFQGNSAPDKSGLPSDRFSAERTGGSVSTLTIQRTQQEDSAVYLCASSLVKASGGAIEQFFGPGTRLTVL.

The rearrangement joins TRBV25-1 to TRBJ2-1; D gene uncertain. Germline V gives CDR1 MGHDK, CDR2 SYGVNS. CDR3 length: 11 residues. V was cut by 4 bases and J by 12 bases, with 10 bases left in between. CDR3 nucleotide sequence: TGTGCCAGCAGTGTAGGCCTCGGGCAGTTCTTC. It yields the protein CASSVGLGQFF.

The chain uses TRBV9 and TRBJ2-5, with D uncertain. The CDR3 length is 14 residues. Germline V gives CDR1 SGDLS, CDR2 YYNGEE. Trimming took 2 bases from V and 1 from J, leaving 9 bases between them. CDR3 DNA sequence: TGTGCCAGCAGCGTCGGATCGCCCCAAGAGACCCAGTACTTC. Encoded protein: CASSVGSPQETQYF.

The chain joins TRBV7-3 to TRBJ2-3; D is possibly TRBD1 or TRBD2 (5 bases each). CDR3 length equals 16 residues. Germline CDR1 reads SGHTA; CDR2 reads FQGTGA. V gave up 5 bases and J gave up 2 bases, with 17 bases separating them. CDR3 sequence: CASSPRGAFLTDTQYF. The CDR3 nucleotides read TGTGCCAGCAGCCCAAGAGGGGCCTTTCTCACAGATACGCAGTATTTT.

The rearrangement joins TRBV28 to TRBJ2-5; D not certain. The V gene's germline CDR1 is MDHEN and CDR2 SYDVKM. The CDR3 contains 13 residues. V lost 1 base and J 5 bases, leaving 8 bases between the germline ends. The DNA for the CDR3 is TGTGCCAGCAGTTTATCTATGGGGGAGACCCAGTACTTC. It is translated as CASSLSMGETQYF.

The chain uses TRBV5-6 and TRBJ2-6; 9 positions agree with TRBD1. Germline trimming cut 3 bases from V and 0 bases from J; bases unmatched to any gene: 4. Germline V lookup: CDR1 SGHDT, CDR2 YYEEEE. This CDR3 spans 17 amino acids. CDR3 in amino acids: CASSYGTGYSGANVLTF. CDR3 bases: TGTGCCAGCAGCTACGGGACAGGGTACTCTGGGGCCAACGTCCTGACTTTC. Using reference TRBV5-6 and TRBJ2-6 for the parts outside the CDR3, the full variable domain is DAGVTQSPTHLIKTRGQQVTLRCSPKSGHDTVSWYQQALGQGPQFIFQYYEEEERQRGNFPDRFSGHQFPNYSSELNVNALLLGDSALYLCASSYGTGYSGANVLTFGAGSRLTVL.

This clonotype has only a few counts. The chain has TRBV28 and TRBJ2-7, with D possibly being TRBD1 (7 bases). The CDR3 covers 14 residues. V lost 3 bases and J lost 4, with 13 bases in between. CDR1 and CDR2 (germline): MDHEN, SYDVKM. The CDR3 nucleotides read TGTGCCAGCAGTTTGGAGGGGGCTGTTTACGAGCAGTACTTC. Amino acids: CASSLEGAVYEQYF.

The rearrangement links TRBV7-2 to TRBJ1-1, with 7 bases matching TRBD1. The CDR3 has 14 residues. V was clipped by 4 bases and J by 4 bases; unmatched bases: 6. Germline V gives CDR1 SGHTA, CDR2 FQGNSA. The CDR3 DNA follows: TGTGCCAGCAGCTACCAGACAGGGAGCACTGAAGCTTTCTTT. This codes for CASSYQTGSTEAFF.

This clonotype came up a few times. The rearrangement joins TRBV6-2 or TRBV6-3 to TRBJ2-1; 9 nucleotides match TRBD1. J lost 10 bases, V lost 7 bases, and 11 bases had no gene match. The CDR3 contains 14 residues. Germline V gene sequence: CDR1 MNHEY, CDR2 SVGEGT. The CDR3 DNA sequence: TGTGCCAGCACCGTCCCGGGACAGGGCCCAGAGCAGTTCTTC. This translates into CASTVPGQGPEQFF.

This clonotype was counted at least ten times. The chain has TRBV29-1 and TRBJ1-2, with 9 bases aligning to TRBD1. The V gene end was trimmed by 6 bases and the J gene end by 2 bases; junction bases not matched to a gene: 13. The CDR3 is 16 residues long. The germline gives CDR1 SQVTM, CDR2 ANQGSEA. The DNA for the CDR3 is TGCAGCGTATATGGGACAGGGACATTGGCGAACTATGGCTACACCTTC. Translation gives CSVYGTGTLANYGYTF.

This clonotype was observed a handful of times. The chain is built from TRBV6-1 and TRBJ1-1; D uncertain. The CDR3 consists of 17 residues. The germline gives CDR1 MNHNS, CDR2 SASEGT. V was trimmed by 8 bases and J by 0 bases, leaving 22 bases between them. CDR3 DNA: TGTGCCAGCTATACTTCTCGGGCAGGCTACGTGAACACTGAAGCTTTCTTT. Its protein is CASYTSRAGYVNTEAFF.

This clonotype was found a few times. The CDR3 nucleotides read TGTGCCAGCAGCCCCGGGACAGGGGGCTTTGAGCAGTTCTTC. It translates to CASSPGTGGFEQFF. The chain employs TRBV27 and TRBJ2-1, with 12 bases lining up with TRBD1. The CDR3 length is 14 residues. In germline, CDR1 is MNHEY, CDR2 SMNVEV (reference sequence). Germline trimming cut 6 bases from V and 9 bases from J; bases unmatched to any gene: 6.